This entry concerns a single T cell receptor beta chain. Its antigen is currently unknown. The data derive from a study of cytomegalovirus exposure and HLA in healthy donors. CDR1 is SGDLS and CDR2 is YYNGEE in the germline V gene. There are 18 residues in the CDR3. V dropped 3 bases and J dropped 0; count of bases not matched to a gene: 9. Study-wide results and caveats: High sensitivity and specificity were reportedly achieved when the classifier diagnosed cytomegalovirus status. In a later analysis, TCR beta V- and J-gene trimming was associated with a missense DCLRE1C variant.

60 Vbeta and 13 Jbeta primers were used in PCR. TCRdb keeps only in-frame clones here, not all; method: immunoSEQ multiplex PCR. The sample contains 200,000 to 250,000 clones, about 80% of which appear only once. The source is a woman aged 55-70 years in good health and CMV-seropositive. Material for sequencing was PBMCs. The chain combines TRBV9 with TRBJ2-6; 7 positions match TRBD1. CDR3 coding DNA: TGTGCCAGCAGCGAGGGGACAGTCCTACTCTCTGGGGCCAACGTCCTGACTTTC. This sequence encodes CASSEGTVLLSGANVLTF.